What follows are 11 T cell receptor beta chains derived from one specimen sequenced in a study of cytotoxic CD8 clonotypes in ibrutinib-treated CLL. Assay: immunoSEQ multiplex PCR; the TCRdb copy retains only in-frame clones and omits some. Here the sample spans about 89,000 clones, around 73% being singletons. Here the sequenced sample was PBMCs, taken after 12 months of ibrutinib treatment. These receptors came from a human donor with chronic lymphocytic leukemia.

The CDR3 DNA follows: TGCGCCAGCAGCTTGGGGCAGGGAGTCAATTCACCCCTCCACTTT. This codes for CASSLGQGVNSPLHF. J is TRBJ1-6 and V is TRBV5-1; D might be TRBD1 (5 bases). Germline CDR1 SGHRS, CDR2 YFSETQ. The CDR3 sequence is 15 residues long. Trimming left V 0 bases short and J 7 bases short, with 11 bases between.

V usage is TRBV25-1 and J usage is TRBJ1-1, with D perhaps matching TRBD1 (6 bases). V dropped 4 bases and J dropped 3 bases, with 12 bases sitting between them. Looked up from germline, CDR1 is MGHDK and CDR2 is SYGVNS. The CDR3 runs to 14 residues. CDR3 DNA: TGTGCCAGCAGTGTACAGGGAAGCGACACTGAAGCTTTCTTT. Translating gives CASSVQGSDTEAFF.

This clone has more than one count but fewer than ten. The V gene is TRBV4-3, the J gene TRBJ2-7, with no clear D. Per the germline V gene, CDR1 is LGHNA and CDR2 is YSLEER. The CDR3 sequence is 13 residues long. Trimming stripped 3 bases from V and 6 bases from J, with 12 bases between. The CDR3: CASSHPPSSEQYF. For the CDR3, the DNA is TGCGCCAGCAGCCACCCCCCTTCCAGCGAGCAGTACTTC.

This sequence joins TRBV27 and TRBJ1-5; D not resolved. The CDR3 length is 13 residues. The germline V and J ends were trimmed by 0 bases and 5 bases, with 5 bases remaining between them. CDR1 MNHEY and CDR2 SMNVEV come from the germline V gene (reference sequence). The CDR3 is CASSLSPDQPQHF. DNA of the CDR3: TGTGCCAGCAGTTTATCCCCTGATCAGCCCCAGCATTTT.

This chain uses TRBV11-1 with TRBJ2-1, with D perhaps TRBD1 (5 bases). Trimming took 1 base from V and 7 from J, leaving 8 bases between them. The CDR3 runs 13 residues. The germline gives CDR1 SGHAT, CDR2 FQDESV (reference sequence). CDR3 in DNA: TGTGCCAGCAGCTTAGAGTACAGGAATGAGCAGTTCTTC. The encoded protein is CASSLEYRNEQFF.

V gene TRBV30 combines with J gene TRBJ1-1; weak D call: TRBD1 (5 bases). Looked up from germline, CDR1 is GTSNPN and CDR2 is SVGIG (reference sequence). V lost 0 bases, J lost 1 base, and 15 bases lay in between. The CDR3 contains 16 residues. CDR3 DNA sequence: TGTGCCTGGAGTGTCCCCACCCTGGGGGGGAACACTGAAGCTTTCTTT. Translated: CAWSVPTLGGNTEAFF.

There are a few counts of this clone. The chain combines TRBV7-9 with TRBJ1-2, with D hard to call. The CDR3 is 16 residues long. V lost 3 bases and J 6 bases, leaving 20 bases between the germline ends. Germline CDR1 and CDR2: SEHNR and FQNEAQ (reference sequence). The CDR3 region is CASSFQRAQPEDGYTF. The CDR3 DNA sequence: TGTGCCAGCAGCTTCCAACGGGCACAACCCGAAGATGGCTACACCTTC. Full variable domain (remainder filled in from reference TRBV7-9 and TRBJ1-2): DTGVSQNPRHKITKRGQNVTFRCDPISEHNRLYWYRQTLGQGPEFLTYFQNEAQLEKSRLLSDRFSAERPKGSFSTLEIQRTEQGDSAMYLCASSFQRAQPEDGYTFGSGTRLTVV.

Written as DNA, the CDR3 is TGTGCCAGCAGCTACTTGGACAGGGGTAAATCACCCCTCCACTTT. It specifies CASSYLDRGKSPLHF. The chain couples TRBV7-8 to TRBJ1-6; TRBD1 matches at 9 bases. In germline, CDR1 is SGHVS, CDR2 FQNEAQ. CDR3 length: 15 residues. The junction had 8 bases not matched to a gene; V was cut back by 4 bases and J by 10 bases.

The gene calls are TRBV7-9 and TRBJ1-4, with a tentative D call TRBD1 (6 bases). Trimming stripped 5 bases from V and 3 bases from J, with 13 bases between. Germline V gives CDR1 SEHNR, CDR2 FQNEAQ (reference sequence). CDR3 length: 15 amino acids. This chain's CDR3 is CASSRRTDSNEKLFF. DNA for the CDR3: TGTGCCAGCAGCCGGAGGACAGATTCTAATGAAAAACTGTTTTTT.

This chain connects TRBV12-5 to TRBJ2-3; D gene uncertain. Per the germline V gene, CDR1 is LGHNT and CDR2 is FRNRAP. V was shortened by 1 base and J by 3 bases, with 5 bases between the two germline ends. The CDR3 loop spans 13 amino acids. The CDR3 region is CASGLAGTDTQYF. For the CDR3, the DNA is TGTGCTAGTGGTTTGGCCGGGACAGATACGCAGTATTTT.

The chain joins TRBV4-3 to TRBJ2-7; D might be TRBD1 (6 bases). The CDR3 loop spans 13 amino acids. V was shortened by 1 base and J by 3 bases, with 7 bases between the two germline ends. The germline gives CDR1 LGHNA, CDR2 YSLEER. The CDR3: CASSQGTDYEQYF. The CDR3 nucleotides are TGCGCCAGCAGCCAAGGGACAGACTACGAGCAGTACTTC.